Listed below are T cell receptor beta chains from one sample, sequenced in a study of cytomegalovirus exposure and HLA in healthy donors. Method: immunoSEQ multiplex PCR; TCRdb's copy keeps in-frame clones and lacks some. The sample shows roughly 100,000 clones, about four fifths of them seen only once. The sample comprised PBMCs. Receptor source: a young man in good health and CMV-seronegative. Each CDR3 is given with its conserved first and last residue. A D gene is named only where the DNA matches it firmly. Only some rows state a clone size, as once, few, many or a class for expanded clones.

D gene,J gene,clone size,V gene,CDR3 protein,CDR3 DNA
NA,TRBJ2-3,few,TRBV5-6,CASSFAGADTQYF,TGTGCCAGCAGCTTCGCCGGGGCAGATACGCAGTATTTT
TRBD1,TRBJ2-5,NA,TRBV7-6,CASSLDTGGGETQYF,TGTGCCAGCAGCTTAGATACAGGGGGCGGGGAGACCCAGTACTTC
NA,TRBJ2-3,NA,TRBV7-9,CASRQPLGTDTQYF,TGTGCCAGCAGACAACCTCTTGGCACAGATACGCAGTATTTT
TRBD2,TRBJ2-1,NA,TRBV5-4,CASSLGLAEYNEQFF,TGTGCCAGCAGCTTGGGCCTAGCGGAGTACAATGAGCAGTTCTTC
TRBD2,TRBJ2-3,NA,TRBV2,CASSGREFGDTQYF,TGTGCCAGCAGTGGGCGGGAGTTTGGGGATACGCAGTATTTT
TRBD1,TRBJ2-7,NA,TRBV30,CAGGQRSSYEQYF,TGTGCCGGGGGACAGAGGAGCTCCTACGAGCAGTACTTC
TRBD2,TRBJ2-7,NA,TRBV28,CASSLIPGRPKLAGMGEQYF,TGTGCCAGCAGTTTAATTCCGGGACGACCGAAACTAGCGGGAATGGGCGAGCAGTACTTC
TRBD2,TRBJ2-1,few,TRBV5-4,CASSTRTSGPNEQFF,TGTGCCAGCAGCACCCGGACTAGCGGGCCCAATGAGCAGTTCTTC
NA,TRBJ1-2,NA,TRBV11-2,CASRPQTYGYTF,TGTGCCAGCAGGCCACAGACCTATGGCTACACCTTC
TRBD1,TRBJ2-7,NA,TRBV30,CAWSAGGNYEQYF,TGTGCCTGGAGTGCAGGGGGAAACTACGAGCAGTACTTC
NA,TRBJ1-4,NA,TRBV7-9,CASSRQTDEKLFF,TGTGCCAGCAGCCGACAGACCGACGAAAAACTGTTTTTT
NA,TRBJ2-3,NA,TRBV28,CASSLHSGADTQYF,TGTGCCAGCAGTTTGCACTCAGGGGCCGATACGCAGTATTTT
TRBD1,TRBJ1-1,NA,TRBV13,CASSPSRDREAFF,TGTGCCAGCAGCCCTTCACGGGACAGGGAAGCTTTCTTT
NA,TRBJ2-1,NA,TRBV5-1,CASSDGVADEQFF,TGCGCCAGCAGCGACGGAGTAGCGGATGAGCAGTTCTTC
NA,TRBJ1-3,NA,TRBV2,CASSEWRELPGNTIYF,TGTGCCAGCAGTGAGTGGAGGGAACTTCCAGGAAACACCATATATTTT
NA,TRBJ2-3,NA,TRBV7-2,CASSRAGPLTDTQYF,TGTGCCAGCAGCCGAGCGGGCCCTTTAACAGATACGCAGTATTTT
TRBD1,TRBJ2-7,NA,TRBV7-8,CASSLAWVRGRYEQYF,TGTGCCAGCAGCTTAGCGTGGGTCAGGGGGCGGTACGAGCAGTACTTC